In its sample, the clone carrying this T cell receptor beta chain was seen once. The target antigen is unknown. Profiling relied on immunoSEQ multiplex PCR, and the TCRdb table lists in-frame clones only, not all of them. The sample lists 16,000 or so clones, around 89% occurring once. This record belongs to a study of T cells in localized non-small cell lung cancer. Study conclusions and caveats: Greater T cell density in blood accompanied longer overall survival. Adjacent lung held a median approximately 57 of the top 100 tumor clones. Uninvolved adjacent lung showed peak T cell clonality, exceeding tumor. Heterogeneity within the tumor remains possible, as just one region underwent sequencing.

V shed 0 bases, J shed 4 bases, and the junction held 4 bases outside the gene matches. The length of the CDR3 is 15 residues. Germline V lookup: CDR1 SEHNR, CDR2 FQNEAQ (reference sequence). The clonotype originates from a male donor at least 60 years old with stage II squamous cell lung carcinoma. This material consisted of peripheral blood, taken before any cancer treatment. The V call is TRBV7-9, the J call TRBJ2-3; 7 bases line up with TRBD1. CDR3 bases: TGTGCCAGCAGCTTAGCGGACAGGTCGGCAGATACGCAGTATTTT. Its translation is CASSLADRSADTQYF.